These 11 T cell receptor beta chains share one sample of origin, sequenced in a study of cytomegalovirus exposure and HLA in healthy donors. The PCR was carried out with 60 Vbeta primers and 13 Jbeta primers. TCRdb keeps only in-frame clones here, not all; method: immunoSEQ multiplex PCR. The sample lists under 200,000 clones; approximately 71% were seen once. The sample consisted of PBMCs. These TCRs come from a male donor in good health and CMV-seronegative.

In its sample, this clone was seen many times. The chain uses TRBV4-2 and TRBJ1-1; TRBD1 is a possible D gene (6 bases). V shed 4 bases and J shed 1 base, with 10 bases lying between them. The CDR3 extends over 14 amino acids. CDR1 is LGHNA and CDR2 is YNFKEQ in the germline V gene. CDR3 sequence: CASSPEGGNTEAFF. The CDR3 bases are TGTGCCAGCAGCCCCGAAGGGGGGAACACTGAAGCTTTCTTT.

The rearrangement uses TRBV7-2 and TRBJ2-7, with TRBD2 matching 9 bases. Germline trimming cut 3 bases from V and 2 bases from J; bases unmatched to any gene: 17. The CDR3 has 19 residues. From germline, CDR1 is SGHTA and CDR2 FQGNSA. This chain's CDR3 is CASSFTRRWREGRAYEQYF. In DNA, the CDR3 is TGTGCCAGCAGCTTCACGCGTAGGTGGCGGGAGGGGCGGGCCTACGAGCAGTACTTC.

This clone was picked up a small number of times. The chain combines TRBV13 with TRBJ2-1; possibly TRBD2 for D (5 bases). V lost 2 bases, J lost 7 bases, and 6 bases lay in between. Germline CDR1 reads PRHDT; CDR2 reads FYEKMQ (reference sequence). The CDR3 length is 12 residues. CDR3 sequence reads: CASSLTRNEQFF. The CDR3 bases are TGTGCCAGCAGCTTAACTAGAAATGAGCAGTTCTTC.

This rearrangement joins TRBV5-1 to TRBJ1-1; D is uncertain. CDR3 length equals 14 residues. V lost 0 bases, J lost 1 base, and 7 bases lay in between. The germline V gene encodes CDR1 SGHRS and CDR2 YFSETQ. CDR3 sequence: CASSLGSRNTEAFF. The CDR3, as DNA: TGCGCCAGCAGCTTGGGATCGAGGAACACTGAAGCTTTCTTT.

V and J are TRBV9 and TRBJ2-6, with 7 bases matching TRBD1. The ends lost 4 bases at V and 1 base at J; junction bases unmatched: 2. The CDR3 runs to 15 residues. CDR1 and CDR2 (germline): SGDLS, YYNGEE. The CDR3 loop reads CASSRQGSGANVLTF. The CDR3 nucleotides read TGTGCCAGCAGCAGACAGGGATCTGGGGCCAACGTCCTGACTTTC.

This clone was seen many times. The chain couples TRBV4-3 to TRBJ2-6; D remains unclear. Germline CDR1 reads LGHNA; CDR2 reads YSLEER. The V and J ends lost 0 bases and 0 bases respectively, with 6 bases between them. The CDR3 is 16 residues long. The CDR3 bases are TGCGCCAGCAGCCAAGATTCGAGCTCTGGGGCCAACGTCCTGACTTTC. Its translation: CASSQDSSSGANVLTF.

Note on this clone: Mismatch with germline at one junction end may stem from a read error. The chain is built from TRBV5-6 and TRBJ2-5; D might be TRBD1 (6 bases). The end of the DNA is better explained by TRBJ2-7, so the J call may be wrong. The CDR3 loop spans 13 amino acids. Germline-derived CDR1 and CDR2 are SGHDT and YYEEEE. CDR3 loop: CAGSLARGNEQYF. The CDR3 nucleotides are TGTGCCGGCAGCTTGGCCAGGGGCAACGAGCAGTACTTC.

This clone was detected only once. The V gene is TRBV19, the J gene TRBJ2-1; 16 bases map to TRBD2. J was trimmed by 7 bases and V by 3 bases; bases with no gene match: 6. Germline-derived CDR1 and CDR2 are LNHDA and SQIVND (reference sequence). The CDR3 runs 17 residues. The CDR3 DNA reads TGTGCCAGTAGTATTCCGGGACTAGCGGGAGGGCTGAATGAGCAGTTCTTC. Translated, it gives CASSIPGLAGGLNEQFF.

The gene calls are TRBV5-1 and TRBJ2-6; D possibly corresponds to TRBD1 (6 bases). Germline V gives CDR1 SGHRS, CDR2 YFSETQ. This CDR3 is 16 amino acids long. Trimming stripped 2 bases from V and 0 bases from J, with 9 bases between. The CDR3 protein is CASSLAGDSGANVLTF. The CDR3 nucleotides are TGCGCCAGCAGCTTAGCAGGGGACTCTGGGGCCAACGTCCTGACTTTC.

This chain connects TRBV7-2 to TRBJ2-7, with 10 nucleotides matching TRBD2. Germline lookup yields CDR1 SGHTA and CDR2 FQGNSA. After removal of 5 bases from V and 6 bases from J, the junction contained 13 bases not matched to a gene. The CDR3 length is 16 residues. The CDR3 DNA reads as TGTGCCAGCAGCCGGGATATAGCGGGAGGTTCTGGCGAGCAGTACTTC. It encodes CASSRDIAGGSGEQYF. Drawing the rest from reference TRBV7-2 and TRBJ2-7, the complete variable domain is GAGVSQSPSNKVTEKGKDVELRCDPISGHTALYWYRQSLGQGLEFLIYFQGNSAPDKSGLPSDRFSAERTGGSVSTLTIQRTQQEDSAVYLCASSRDIAGGSGEQYFGPGTRLTVT.

V gene TRBV5-1 combines with J gene TRBJ1-1, with D possibly TRBD1 on 5 matching bases. V lost 4 bases, J lost 0 bases, and 19 bases lay in between. The CDR3 has 17 amino acids. Germline V gene lookup returns CDR1 SGHRS and CDR2 YFSETQ. In DNA, the CDR3 is TGCGCCAGCAGCCGGGGGGAGGGTACAAGAATGAACACTGAAGCTTTCTTT. This encodes CASSRGEGTRMNTEAFF.